This TCR beta chain was profiled in a study of T cells in Graves' hyperthyroidism and ophthalmopathy. Findings and caveats of the study: Blood held most thyroid clonotypes expanded above 0.001 frequency.

From RNA transcripts, TCR beta CDR3 regions were amplified. A set of HTBI primers served as the primers for a first-round RT-PCR of the TCR CDR3. TCRdb recomputed calls from the multiplex PCR reads with MiXCR, one row per CDR3 protein. The sample lists approximately 870,000 distinct CDR3 sequences, roughly 37% occurring once. A remark on this clonotype: What it recognizes is unknown.

This CDR3 spans 16 amino acids. Trimming took 2 bases from V and 10 from J, leaving 18 bases between them. Germline V CDR1 and CDR2: MGHDK, SYGVNS. The specimen sequenced was blood. V usage is TRBV25-1 and J usage is TRBJ1-6, with D maybe TRBD1 (5 bases). The origin of this receptor is a man aged 18 to 29 with Graves' hyperthyroidism. The CDR3 loop reads CASSETTGEPASPLHF. The CDR3 nucleotides are TGTGCCAGCAGTGAAACCACAGGTGAACCCGCCTCACCCCTCCACTTT.